This is a list of T cell receptor beta chains from one sample in a study of technical replicates of blood from several donors. Generated by immunoSEQ multiplex PCR, the TCRdb table keeps only in-frame clones and is missing some. The sample has tens of thousands of clones; roughly 93% are singletons. The sequenced material came from T cells isolated from PBMCs. The receptors shown here come from a human donor in good health. CDR3s leave out the opening cysteine and the closing phenylalanine or tryptophan. A D gene is named only where the DNA matches it firmly.

V gene: TRBV5-1
D gene: TRBD2
CDR3 protein: ASSLGAGESDEQF

V gene: TRBV18
D gene: .
CDR3 protein: ASSQQGRVPVDEQF

V gene: TRBV7-9
D gene: .
CDR3 protein: ASSFHYEQY

V gene: TRBV5-1
D gene: .
CDR3 protein: ASSPKEATDTQY

V gene: TRBV6-6
D gene: .
CDR3 protein: ASSYLQGKDGNTIY

V gene: TRBV5-4
D gene: .
CDR3 protein: ASSFFVAGKLGQY

V gene: TRBV19
D gene: .
CDR3 protein: ASSTDRLNTIY

V gene: TRBV9
D gene: TRBD2
CDR3 protein: ASSITSGTTQY

V gene: TRBV19
D gene: .
CDR3 protein: ASSLAGGGPDTQY

V gene: TRBV15
D gene: .
CDR3 protein: ATSRRLDSKGQPQH

V gene: TRBV6-1
D gene: TRBD1
CDR3 protein: ASSETGTGYEQY

V gene: TRBV4-1
D gene: .
CDR3 protein: ASSQEVREGEKLF

V gene: TRBV2
D gene: .
CDR3 protein: ASTNRGGAGTEAF

V gene: TRBV2
D gene: .
CDR3 protein: ASSVQGASYEQY

V gene: TRBV7-6
D gene: TRBD2
CDR3 protein: ASSLGTGTSVYNEQF

V gene: TRBV14
D gene: TRBD1
CDR3 protein: ASSHRDRGIGYT

V gene: TRBV19
D gene: .
CDR3 protein: ASNAEDRPSYNQPQH

V gene: TRBV9
D gene: TRBD2
CDR3 protein: ASTLGEGDRHEQF

V gene: TRBV5-1
D gene: TRBD1
CDR3 protein: ASSSDRGRVNSYEQY

V gene: TRBV5-4
D gene: .
CDR3 protein: ASSYEQGDTEAF

V gene: TRBV4-2
D gene: TRBD2
CDR3 protein: ASSQDQFEGGPNEQF

V gene: TRBV28
D gene: TRBD1
CDR3 protein: ASSLVQGADTQY